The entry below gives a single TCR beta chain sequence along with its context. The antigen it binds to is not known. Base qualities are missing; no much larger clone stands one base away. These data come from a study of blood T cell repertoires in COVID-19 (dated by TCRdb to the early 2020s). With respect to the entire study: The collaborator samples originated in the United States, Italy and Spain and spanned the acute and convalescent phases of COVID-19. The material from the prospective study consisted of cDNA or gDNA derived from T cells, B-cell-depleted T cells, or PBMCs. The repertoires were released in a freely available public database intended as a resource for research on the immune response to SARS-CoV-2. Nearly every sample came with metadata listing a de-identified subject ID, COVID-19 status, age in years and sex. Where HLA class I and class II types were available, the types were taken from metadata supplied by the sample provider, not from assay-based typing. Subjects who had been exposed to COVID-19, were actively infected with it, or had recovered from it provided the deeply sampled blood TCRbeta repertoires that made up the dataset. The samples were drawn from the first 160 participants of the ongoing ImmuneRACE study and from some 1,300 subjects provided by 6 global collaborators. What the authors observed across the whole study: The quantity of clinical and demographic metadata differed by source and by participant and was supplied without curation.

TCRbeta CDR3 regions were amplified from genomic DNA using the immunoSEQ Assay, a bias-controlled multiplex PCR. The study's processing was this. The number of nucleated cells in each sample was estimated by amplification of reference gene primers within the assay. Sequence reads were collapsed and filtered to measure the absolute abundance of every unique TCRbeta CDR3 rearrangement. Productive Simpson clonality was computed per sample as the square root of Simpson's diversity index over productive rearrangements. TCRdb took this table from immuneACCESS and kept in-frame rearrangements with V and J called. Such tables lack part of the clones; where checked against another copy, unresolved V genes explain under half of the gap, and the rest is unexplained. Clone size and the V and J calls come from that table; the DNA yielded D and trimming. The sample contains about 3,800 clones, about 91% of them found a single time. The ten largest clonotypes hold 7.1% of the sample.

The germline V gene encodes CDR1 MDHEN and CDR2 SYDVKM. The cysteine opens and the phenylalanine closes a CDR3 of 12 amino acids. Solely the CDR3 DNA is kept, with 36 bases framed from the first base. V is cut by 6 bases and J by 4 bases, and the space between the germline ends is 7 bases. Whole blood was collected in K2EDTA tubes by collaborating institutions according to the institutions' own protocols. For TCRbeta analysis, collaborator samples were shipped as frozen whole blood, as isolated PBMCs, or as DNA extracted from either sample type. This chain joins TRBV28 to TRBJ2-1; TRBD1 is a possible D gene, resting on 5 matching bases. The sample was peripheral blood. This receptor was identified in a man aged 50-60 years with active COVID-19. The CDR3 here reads CASSRVYNEQFF. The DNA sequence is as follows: TGTGCCAGCAGCAGGGTGTACAATGAGCAGTTCTTC.